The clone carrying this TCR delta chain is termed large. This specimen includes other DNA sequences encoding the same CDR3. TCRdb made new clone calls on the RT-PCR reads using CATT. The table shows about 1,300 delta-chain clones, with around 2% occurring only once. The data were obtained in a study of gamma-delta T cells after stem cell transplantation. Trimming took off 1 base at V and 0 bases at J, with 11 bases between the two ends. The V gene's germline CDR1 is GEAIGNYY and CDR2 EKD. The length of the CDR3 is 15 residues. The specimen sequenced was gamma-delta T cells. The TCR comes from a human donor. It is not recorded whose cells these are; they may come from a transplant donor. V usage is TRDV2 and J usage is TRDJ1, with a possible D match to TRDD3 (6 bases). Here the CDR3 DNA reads TGTGCCTGTGACACGGTGGGGGGCCACACCGATAAACTCATCTTT. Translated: CACDTVGGHTDKLIF.